The 18 T cell receptor beta chains in this list originate from one sample, sequenced in a study of CD8+ T cells in alopecia areata. The sample's treatment: oral pan-JAK inhibitor, 5-10 mg twice daily. Extraction of RNA preceded its reverse transcription into cDNA, which served as the sequencing template. Sequencing was performed with immunoSEQ multiplex PCR; in TCRdb, only in-frame clones are kept and a portion is missing. The profile shows under 350,000 clones, over 45% of them singletons. The sample consisted of CD4+ T cells sorted from blood, taken at week 24, from a patient treated with tofacitinib. These TCRs come from a human donor with alopecia areata.

The chain combines TRBV7-9 with TRBJ2-5; 11 bases are a match to TRBD2. This CDR3 has 14 amino acids. CDR1 and CDR2 from the germline V gene are SEHNR and FQNEAQ (reference sequence). V lost 6 bases and J lost 5; bases outside the gene matches: 5. This CDR3 is CASSPRTSGETQYF. In DNA, the CDR3 is TGTGCCAGCAGTCCTCGGACTAGCGGGGAGACCCAGTACTTC.

This chain links TRBV6-6 with TRBJ1-2, with D tentatively TRBD1 (5 bases). The CDR3 covers 14 residues. With 4 bases removed from V and 4 bases from J, the gap between germline ends came to 13 bases. Per the germline V gene, CDR1 is MNHNY and CDR2 is SVGAGI (reference sequence). The CDR3 DNA reads as TGTGCCAGCAGTTTTGGGGCGAGTGGCTATGGCTACACCTTC. Translated, it gives CASSFGASGYGYTF.

The rearrangement uses TRBV30 and TRBJ2-2; D call uncertain. The CDR3 runs to 13 residues. Germline V gene data show CDR1 as GTSNPN and CDR2 as SVGIG (reference sequence). Trimming pared 2 bases from V and 3 bases from J, leaving 7 bases between. The DNA for the CDR3 is TGTGCCTGGAGTCCTACCTACACCGGGGAGCTGTTTTTT. Its translation is CAWSPTYTGELFF.

This clone has a handful of counts. V is TRBV18 and J is TRBJ2-3, with a tentative D call TRBD2 (5 bases). V lost 2 bases to trimming and J lost 3 bases, with 6 bases between them. The germline CDR1 and CDR2 sequences are KGHSH and LQKENI. The CDR3 extends over 13 amino acids. CDR3 coding DNA: TGTGCCAGCTCACCATCGGGGACAGATACGCAGTATTTT. Its protein product is CASSPSGTDTQYF.

CDR3 nucleotides: TGCGCCAGCAGCTTGGATCGACAGCGGTACGAGCAGTACTTC. It is translated as CASSLDRQRYEQYF. This chain joins TRBV5-1 and TRBJ2-7; D could derive from TRBD1 or TRBD2 (5 bases each). Germline V gene lookup returns CDR1 SGHRS and CDR2 YFSETQ. This CDR3 comprises 14 residues. V lost 0 bases and J 4 bases, leaving 11 bases between the germline ends.

This sequence joins TRBV6-5 and TRBJ1-2; a weak D match, TRBD1 (5 bases). The germline V gene has CDR1 MNHEY and CDR2 SVGAGI. V lost 6 bases and J 1 base, leaving 15 bases between the germline ends. The CDR3 runs to 15 residues. CDR3 coding DNA: TGTGCCAGCAGCCCAGGGACGGGGTTTAACTATGGCTACACCTTC. Protein product: CASSPGTGFNYGYTF.

The chain uses TRBV5-4 and TRBJ1-6; TRBD1 agrees at 9 bases. CDR3 size: 14 residues. V lost 4 bases, J lost 10 bases, and 6 bases stayed unmatched. Per germline, CDR1 SGHNT and CDR2 YYREEE (reference sequence). In DNA, the CDR3 is TGTGCCAGCAGCCTACAGGGGGCGTACTCACCCCTCCACTTT. Protein sequence: CASSLQGAYSPLHF. Using reference TRBV5-4 and TRBJ1-6 for the parts outside the CDR3, the full variable domain is ETGVTQSPTHLIKTRGQQVTLRCSSQSGHNTVSWYQQALGQGPQFIFQYYREEENGRGNFPPRFSGLQFPNYSSELNVNALELDDSALYLCASSLQGAYSPLHFGNGTRLTVT.

The CDR3 nucleotides are TGTGCCAGCAGCCTTGAGGGACAGGGTTGGCCCTATCTTCGGCAGTACTTC. It yields the protein CASSLEGQGWPYLRQYF. The V gene is TRBV5-4, the J gene TRBJ2-7; TRBD1 matches at 9 bases. CDR1 is SGHNT, CDR2 YYREEE, per germline (reference sequence). V gave up 4 bases and J gave up 9 bases; unmatched junction bases: 20. This CDR3 has 17 amino acids.

This clone was recorded only once. The chain combines TRBV5-1 with TRBJ1-5; D might be TRBD1 (5 bases). The CDR3 is 15 amino acids. V was cut by 4 bases and J by 6 bases, with 17 bases left in between. Germline values: CDR1 SGHRS, CDR2 YFSETQ. DNA for the CDR3: TGCGCCAGCAGCCGTGGATCAGGGAAGAGTCAGCCCCAGCATTTT. Its protein is CASSRGSGKSQPQHF.

The V and J genes are TRBV6-5 and TRBJ2-1; 9 bases are shared with TRBD2. The V and J ends lost 2 bases and 4 bases, in that order; junction bases with no gene match: 3. The CDR3 spans 15 residues. Germline CDR1 MNHEY, CDR2 SVGAGI. The CDR3 DNA reads TGTGCCAGCAGTTACGTGCGGGGGGGGTACAATGAGCAGTTCTTC. Translation: CASSYVRGGYNEQFF.

This clone was counted between two and nine times. At one of its ends the junction is not consistent with the germline gene, which may arise from a read error. The J gene is TRBJ1-2, the V gene TRBV6-1; D is unclear. The CDR3 length is 10 residues. CDR1 and CDR2 from the germline V gene are MNHNS and SASEGT. CDR3 coding DNA: TGTGCCAGCAGGGAAGAAGGCTACACCTTC. It yields the protein CASREEGYTF.

The chain is built from TRBV6-6 and TRBJ2-2; tentative D call: TRBD1 (6 bases). The germline CDR1 and CDR2 sequences are MNHNY and SVGAGI (reference sequence). There are 13 residues in the CDR3. Trimming took 2 bases from V and 12 from J, leaving 13 bases between them. The CDR3 DNA reads as TGTGCCAGCAGTTACAGCCCCCGGGACAAGCTGTTTTTT. Translation: CASSYSPRDKLFF.

The CDR3 nucleotides are TGTGCCAGCAGTTCGCTAGCGGGGGGCATTTACGAGCAGTACTTC. Protein: CASSSLAGGIYEQYF. The J gene is TRBJ2-7, the V gene TRBV27; 11 nucleotides line up with TRBD2. The CDR3 totals 15 residues. Germline-derived CDR1 and CDR2 are MNHEY and SMNVEV (reference sequence). The J segment lost 4 bases and the V segment lost 4 bases, leaving 6 bases of the junction unmatched.

This chain connects TRBV7-2 to TRBJ2-1; D is unresolved. The V gene lost 1 base and the J gene lost 4 bases, with 8 bases spanning the gap. CDR1 is SGHTA and CDR2 is FQGNSA in the germline V gene. The CDR3 consists of 14 residues. CDR3 protein: CASSLGEEYNEQFF. DNA of the CDR3: TGTGCCAGCAGCTTAGGGGAAGAATACAATGAGCAGTTCTTC. Supplemented by reference TRBV7-2 and TRBJ2-1, the full variable domain reads GAGVSQSPSNKVTEKGKDVELRCDPISGHTALYWYRQSLGQGLEFLIYFQGNSAPDKSGLPSDRFSAERTGGSVSTLTIQRTQQEDSAVYLCASSLGEEYNEQFFGPGTRLTVL.

The gene calls are TRBV30 and TRBJ1-6, with a tentative D call TRBD1 (6 bases). This CDR3 has 14 residues. Germline CDR1 reads GTSNPN; CDR2 reads SVGIG (reference sequence). V lost 1 base and J 13 bases, leaving 17 bases between the germline ends. CDR3 amino acids: CAWSGAWGQGPLHF. DNA of the CDR3: TGTGCCTGGAGTGGCGCTTGGGGACAAGGGCCCCTCCACTTT.

The J gene is TRBJ2-5, the V gene TRBV7-8; no reliable D call. Trimming took 1 base from V and 2 from J, leaving 8 bases between them. Per the germline V gene, CDR1 is SGHVS and CDR2 is FQNEAQ. This CDR3 is 14 amino acids long. As DNA, the CDR3 is TGTGCCAGCAGCTTAGGACGAGTACAAGAGACCCAGTACTTC. Translated, it gives CASSLGRVQETQYF. Filled out from reference TRBV7-8 and TRBJ2-5, the complete variable domain reads GAGVSQSPRYKVAKRGQDVALRCDPISGHVSLFWYQQALGQGPEFLTYFQNEAQLDKSGLPSDRFFAERPEGSVSTLKIQRTQQEDSAVYLCASSLGRVQETQYFGPGTRLLVL.

The genes are TRBV14 and TRBJ2-1; D gene uncertain. In germline, CDR1 is SGHDN, CDR2 FVKESK. V was cut by 8 bases and J by 5 bases, with 7 bases left in between. The CDR3 covers 11 residues. The DNA for the CDR3 is TGTGCCAGCGGCCGGAACAATGAGCAGTTCTTC. This encodes CASGRNNEQFF. Combining the CDR3 with reference TRBV14 and TRBJ2-1 gives the whole variable domain EAGVTQFPSHSVIEKGQTVTLRCDPISGHDNLYWYRRVMGKEIKFLLHFVKESKQDESGMPNNRFLAERTGGTYSTLKVQPAELEDSGVYFCASGRNNEQFFGPGTRLTVL.

The chain couples TRBV30 to TRBJ1-5; D unresolved. CDR1 and CDR2 from the germline V gene are GTSNPN and SVGIG (reference sequence). Trimming pared 1 base from V and 5 bases from J, leaving 9 bases between. The CDR3 has 13 amino acids. The CDR3 spells CAWSGTSDQPQHF. The DNA of the CDR3 is TGTGCCTGGAGTGGGACTTCGGATCAGCCCCAGCATTTT.